One T cell receptor (beta chain) is described in this entry. Its antigen is unidentified. The entry originates in a study of shared clonotypes between healthy human individuals. Across the whole study: The composition of the donors was a couple of women and three men aged 18 to 49.

Findings of the study overall: Rarefaction indicated that sorted-subset sequencing remained incomplete although depth was large.

CDR1 is MNHEY and CDR2 is SMNVEV in the germline V gene (reference sequence). Trimming removed 6 bases at V and 5 bases at J, with 20 bases between. The CDR3 runs to 16 residues. TCRdb's table, derived via immunoSEQ multiplex PCR, lists solely in-frame clones and lacks some. The table has about 820,000 clones, about 92% seen once. Positively selected for CCR7, the CD45RO-negative cells used as naive CD8 cells excluded terminally differentiated effector memory CD45RA+ cells. Specimen: naive CD8+ T cells sorted from blood. The rearrangement uses TRBV27 and TRBJ2-4; D is ambiguous. This TCR derives from a man in his thirties or forties in good health. CDR3 DNA: TGTGCCAGCAGCCCCACCCCTCATCCCGGGCAAAACATTCAGTACTTC. Amino acid sequence: CASSPTPHPGQNIQYF.